This T cell receptor (beta chain) emerged from a study of T cell therapy after organ transplantation. Turning to the study itself: 4 to 8 weeks after therapy completion, short-term post-therapy blood was collected.

This clone was picked up one time. The target antigen is unknown. Repertoires were generated with immunoSEQ multiplex PCR, while TCRdb's copy carries only in-frame clones and drops some. Of thousands of clones listed, approximately 64% are singletons. General observations from the study: Nonresponders had marked pretherapy clonal expansions and little post-therapy change.

Described time point: 4-8 weeks after completion of therapy. The CDR3 sequence is 18 residues long. Looked up from germline, CDR1 is MNHEY and CDR2 is SMNVEV (reference sequence). Trimming removed 5 bases at V and 11 bases at J, with 28 bases between. The sequencing here drew on CD8+ T cells from blood, taken after autologous CMV-specific T cell therapy. The clonotype originates from a human patient who had received a solid organ transplant and had CMV disease. Some T cells could come from the graft donor. The chain is built from TRBV27 and TRBJ1-6; no clear D gene. The CDR3 region is CASSLLTRPTRGLAPLHF. The CDR3 DNA sequence: TGTGCCAGCAGTCTATTAACCCGCCCGACCCGGGGATTGGCACCCCTCCACTTT.